Reported below is one T cell receptor (beta chain). Its antigen remains unknown. This sample was included in a study of CD8 T cells in ankylosing spondylitis. Study-level findings and limits: Significantly higher representation of disease-linked clones was reported for matched ankylosing spondylitis synovial fluid. Prior work had noted some motif variants in reactive arthritis blood and synovial fluid.

For TCR beta, libraries came from quantitative 5'-RACE with molecular barcodes. From the 5' RACE reads, TCRdb called clonotypes with MiXCR, one entry per CDR3 protein. The sample contains about 250,000 distinct CDR3 sequences, about 10% of which appear only once. This CDR3 spans 14 amino acids. The V gene lost 3 bases and the J gene lost 1 base, with 9 bases spanning the gap. Germline assignment: CDR1 SEHNR and CDR2 FQNEAQ (reference sequence). The sample consisted of blood, either unsorted or a sorted T cell fraction (not recorded which). The source is a male donor with ankylosing spondylitis or in good health (not recorded which). The chain combines TRBV7-9 with TRBJ2-5; D call uncertain. In DNA, the CDR3 is TGTGCCAGCAGCTTGGCCGGCACCCAAGAGACCCAGTACTTC. Translation gives CASSLAGTQETQYF.